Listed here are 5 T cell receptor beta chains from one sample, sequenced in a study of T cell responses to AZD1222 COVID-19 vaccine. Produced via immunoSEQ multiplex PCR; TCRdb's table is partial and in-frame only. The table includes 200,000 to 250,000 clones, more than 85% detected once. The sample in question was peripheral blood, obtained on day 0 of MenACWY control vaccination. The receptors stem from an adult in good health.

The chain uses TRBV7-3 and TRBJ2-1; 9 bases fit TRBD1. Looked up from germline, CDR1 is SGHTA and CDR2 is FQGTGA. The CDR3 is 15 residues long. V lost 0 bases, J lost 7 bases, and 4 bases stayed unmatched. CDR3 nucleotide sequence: TGTGCCAGCAGCTTAACCGGGACAGGGTTTAATGAGCAGTTCTTC. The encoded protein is CASSLTGTGFNEQFF.

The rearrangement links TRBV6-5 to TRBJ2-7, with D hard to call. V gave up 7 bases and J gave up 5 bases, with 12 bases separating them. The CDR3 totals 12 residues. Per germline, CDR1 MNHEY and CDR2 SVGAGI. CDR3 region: CASIGMADEQYF. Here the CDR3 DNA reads TGTGCCAGCATTGGGATGGCCGACGAGCAGTACTTC.

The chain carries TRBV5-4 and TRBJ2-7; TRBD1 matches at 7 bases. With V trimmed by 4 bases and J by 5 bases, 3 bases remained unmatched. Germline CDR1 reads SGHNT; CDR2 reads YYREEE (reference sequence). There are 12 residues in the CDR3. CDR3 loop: CASSRQGHEQYF. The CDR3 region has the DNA TGTGCCAGCAGCCGACAGGGCCACGAGCAGTACTTC.

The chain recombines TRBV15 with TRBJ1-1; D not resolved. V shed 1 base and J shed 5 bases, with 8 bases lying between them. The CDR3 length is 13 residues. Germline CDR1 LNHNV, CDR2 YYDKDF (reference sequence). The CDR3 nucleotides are TGTGCCACCAGCAGAGTTCCCAGGACTGAAGCTTTCTTT. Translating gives CATSRVPRTEAFF.

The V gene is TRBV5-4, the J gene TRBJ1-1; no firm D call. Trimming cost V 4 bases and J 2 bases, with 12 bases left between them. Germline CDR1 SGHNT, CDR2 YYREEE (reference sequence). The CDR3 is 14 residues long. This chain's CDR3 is CASSPLGVNTEAFF. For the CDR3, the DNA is TGTGCCAGCAGCCCTCTCGGGGTAAACACTGAAGCTTTCTTT.